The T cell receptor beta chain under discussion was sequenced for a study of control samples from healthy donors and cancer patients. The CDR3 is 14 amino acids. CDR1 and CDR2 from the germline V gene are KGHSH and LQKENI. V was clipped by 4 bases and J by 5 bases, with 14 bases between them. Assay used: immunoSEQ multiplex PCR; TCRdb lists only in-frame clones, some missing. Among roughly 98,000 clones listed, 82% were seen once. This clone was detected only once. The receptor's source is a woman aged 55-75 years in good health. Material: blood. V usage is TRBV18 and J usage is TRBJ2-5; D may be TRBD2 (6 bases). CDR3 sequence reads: CASSHNSGSETQYF. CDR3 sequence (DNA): TGTGCCAGCTCACACAACTCCGGGAGCGAGACCCAGTACTTC.